This TCR beta chain was captured by sequencing in a study of early T cells in non-severe SARS-CoV-2 infection (dated by TCRdb to the early 2020s). Concerning the study at large: Because TCR sequencing relied on bulk RNA taken from unsorted whole blood, pairing of alpha and beta chains was not possible.

Receptor amplification or capture employed 5' RACE. Reads for this sample came from a NextSeq 500. In the TCR library protocol, unique molecular identifiers were attached to individual cDNA molecules to correct for PCR bias and sequencing error. Sequencing covered both TCR alpha and beta chains, and within each sample the abundances of alpha and beta sequences were tightly co-correlated. The published analysis was carried out like this. Decombinator V4 was used to annotate the V gene, J gene and CDR3 of the TCR sequences. Expanded TCRs were defined as changing significantly between any two time points under a Poisson model with p below 0.0001. TCR abundances were normalised to the total number of TCRs sequenced in each sample and reported as counts per million. MAIT TCRs were defined by TRAV1-2 paired with TRAJ12, TRAJ20 or TRAJ33, and iNKT TCRs by TRAV10 paired with TRAJ18. VDJdb, accessed 1 November 2021, was searched for CMV, EBV and SARS-CoV-2 annotated TCRs, with TCRs annotated for multiple antigens excluded. The public reads were reanalyzed by TCRdb: fastp trimming at Q25, MiXCR alignment, in-frame beta chains only. Rows merge per CDR3 protein into single entries with the most common DNA and genes. These V and J calls rely on TCRdb rather than the paper's analysis. The sample contains some 70,000 distinct CDR3 sequences, roughly 9.1% of them found a single time. The leading ten clones occupy more than 2.5% of the sample.

Paper-wide results and their limitations: VDJdb matching was skewed toward anti-spike CD8 responses and likely underestimated virus-specific expansions by missing private and CD4 specificities.

The study was a case-control design nested within a healthcare worker cohort in London, UK, with weekly nasopharyngeal swab PCR tests and blood sampling. Healthcare workers were recruited during the week of the UK lockdown, between 23 and 31 March 2020, and followed weekly for up to about 15 weeks. The germline V gene provides CDR1 SQVTM and CDR2 ANQGSEA. From the cysteine up to the phenylalanine, the CDR3 has a length of 14 residues. The sequence is cut down to CDR3 DNA, 42 bases in frame from base 1. Cut back by 4 bases and 3 bases, the V and J ends lie 16 bases apart. This clonotype was seen only a few times. Its cognate antigen has yet to be identified. It has no much larger one-base neighbor in the sample; base qualities were not kept.

The sequenced sample was whole blood. This receptor was identified in an adult who was a healthcare worker with PCR-confirmed SARS-CoV-2 infection or an uninfected control (not recorded which). The sequence links TRBV29-1 to TRBJ2-7, and possibly TRBD1, on 6 matching bases. Read as DNA, the sequence is TGCAGCGTTGTACCAGGGGACACCGGCTACGAGCAGTACTTC. Translation gives CSVVPGDTGYEQYF.